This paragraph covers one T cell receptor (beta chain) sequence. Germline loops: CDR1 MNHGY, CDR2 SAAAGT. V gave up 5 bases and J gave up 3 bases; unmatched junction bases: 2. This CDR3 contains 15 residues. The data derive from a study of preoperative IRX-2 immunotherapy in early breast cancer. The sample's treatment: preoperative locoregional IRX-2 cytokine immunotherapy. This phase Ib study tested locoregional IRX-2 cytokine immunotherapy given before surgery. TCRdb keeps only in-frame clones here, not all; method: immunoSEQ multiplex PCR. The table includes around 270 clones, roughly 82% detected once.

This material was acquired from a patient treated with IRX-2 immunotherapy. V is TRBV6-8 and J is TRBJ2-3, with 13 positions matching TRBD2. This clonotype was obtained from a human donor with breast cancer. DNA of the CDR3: TGTGCCAGCAGTCGGACTAGCGGGAGTACAGATACGCAGTATTTT. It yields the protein CASSRTSGSTDTQYF.